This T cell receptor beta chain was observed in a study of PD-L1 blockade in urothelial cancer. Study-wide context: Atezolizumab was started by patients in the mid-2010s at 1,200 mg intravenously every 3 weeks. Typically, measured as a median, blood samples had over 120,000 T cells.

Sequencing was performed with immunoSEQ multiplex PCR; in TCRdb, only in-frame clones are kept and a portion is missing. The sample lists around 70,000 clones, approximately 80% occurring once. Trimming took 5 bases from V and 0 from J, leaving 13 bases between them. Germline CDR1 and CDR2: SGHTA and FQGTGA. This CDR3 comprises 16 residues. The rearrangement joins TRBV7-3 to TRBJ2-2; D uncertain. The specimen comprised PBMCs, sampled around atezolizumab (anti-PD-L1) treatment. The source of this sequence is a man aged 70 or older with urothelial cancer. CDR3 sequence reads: CASSRYFSANTGELFF. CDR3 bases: TGTGCCAGCAGCCGTTACTTTAGTGCGAACACCGGGGAGCTGTTTTTT.